The entry below gives a single T cell receptor (beta chain) sequence along with its context. The sample comes from a study of shared T cell receptors in the human thymus. Sequenced by immunoSEQ multiplex PCR; TCRdb stores in-frame clones only, minus some. The table has some 400,000 clones, around 93% seen once. The CDR3 totals 14 residues. Trimming took 5 bases from V and 0 from J, leaving 9 bases between them. Germline CDR1 reads SGHTA; CDR2 reads FQGNSA. V is TRBV7-2 and J is TRBJ2-3; D is ambiguous. Sequenced material: thymocytes. This receptor was obtained from a human donor. The CDR3 loop reads CASSPTLSTDTQYF. CDR3 nucleotide sequence: TGTGCCAGCAGCCCGACACTTAGCACAGATACGCAGTATTTT.